The next 12 T cell receptor beta chains were all read from a single sample in a study of human T cells and chemical hapten exposure. Time point indicated: patch test 1, 2 weeks after DPC sensitization. Treatment given: therapeutic diphenylcyclopropenone sensitization with weekly scalp DPC. TCRdb called the RACE reads again in MiXCR, with one record for every CDR3 protein. Of roughly 180,000 distinct CDR3 sequences detected, about 15% appear once; the ten largest clones hold 1.5% to 2%. The sample consisted of whole blood, taken in connection with sensitization to the hapten diphenylcyclopropenone (DPC). Receptors originate from a woman in her 30s with alopecia areata. Some clones in this sample may be carry-over from other donors' samples.

This clonotype has just a few counts. The rearrangement joins TRBV9 to TRBJ2-1, with a tentative D call TRBD2 (6 bases). The length of the CDR3 is 15 residues. Germline CDR1 SGDLS, CDR2 YYNGEE. V was cut by 6 bases and J by 0 bases, with 13 bases left in between. The CDR3 sequence is CASNPGVSSYNEQFF. The CDR3 DNA reads as TGTGCCAGCAATCCGGGGGTGAGCTCCTACAATGAGCAGTTCTTC.

The rearrangement joins TRBV4-2 to TRBJ2-7, with 9 bases that match TRBD1. Germline lookup yields CDR1 LGHNA and CDR2 YNFKEQ. V lost 2 bases to trimming and J lost 6 bases; unmatched junction nucleotides: 8. The length of the CDR3 is 15 residues. CDR3 sequence: CASSQHRDRESEQYF. The CDR3 DNA sequence: TGTGCCAGCAGCCAACATAGGGACAGGGAAAGCGAGCAGTACTTC.

This clonotype has a count of ten or more. The chain couples TRBV18 to TRBJ1-4; D remains ambiguous. With 3 bases removed from V and 0 bases from J, the gap between germline ends came to 2 bases. This CDR3 region has 13 residues. CDR1 KGHSH and CDR2 LQKENI come from the germline V gene. CDR3 loop: CASSPATNEKLFF. The CDR3 coding sequence is TGTGCCAGCTCACCGGCAACTAATGAAAAACTGTTTTTT.

The gene calls are TRBV28 and TRBJ1-2; D not certain. CDR1 and CDR2 (germline): MDHEN, SYDVKM. Trimming removed 3 bases from V and 8 bases from J, with 10 bases in between. The CDR3 sequence is 12 residues long. CDR3 nucleotides: TGTGCCAGCAGTTTCAGAGGTTCCGGCTACACCTTC. Its translation: CASSFRGSGYTF.

This clonotype appeared a few times. The chain joins TRBV3-1 to TRBJ2-1; 9 bases are shared with TRBD2. Germline lookup yields CDR1 LGHDT and CDR2 YNNKEL (reference sequence). The junction had 11 bases not matched to a gene; V was cut back by 0 bases and J by 5 bases. The CDR3 contains 18 residues. This chain's CDR3 is CASSQDGGGRVVHNEQFF. The CDR3 DNA sequence: TGTGCCAGCAGCCAAGATGGAGGCGGGAGGGTTGTGCACAATGAGCAGTTCTTC.

The rearrangement uses TRBV25-1 and TRBJ2-3, with no clear D. Germline V gene sequence: CDR1 MGHDK, CDR2 SYGVNS. The CDR3 runs 15 residues. Trimming pared 1 base from V and 6 bases from J, leaving 14 bases between. The CDR3 bases are TGTGCCAGCAGTGAATTTTGGGCCGTGGGGGATACGCAGTATTTT. Amino acid sequence: CASSEFWAVGDTQYF.

This clonotype was detected ten times or more. The chain employs TRBV9 and TRBJ2-3; D possibly uses TRBD1 or TRBD2 (6 bases each). Trimming pared 4 bases from V and 4 bases from J, leaving 25 bases between. The germline gives CDR1 SGDLS, CDR2 YYNGEE. There are 18 residues in the CDR3. DNA for the CDR3: TGTGCCAGCAGCTCAACGAACCCCGGGGGCTCTACCCCAGATACGCAGTATTTT. This sequence encodes CASSSTNPGGSTPDTQYF.

This clonotype has only a few counts. V is TRBV6-5 and J is TRBJ2-2; either TRBD1 or TRBD2 may supply D (6 bases each). The germline V gene has CDR1 MNHEY and CDR2 SVGAGI. V dropped 5 bases and J dropped 4 bases, with 20 bases sitting between them. This CDR3 region has 17 residues. The CDR3 loop reads CASSRSKGGTGTGELFF. The CDR3 nucleotides read TGTGCCAGCAGTCGATCTAAAGGGGGGACGGGCACCGGGGAGCTGTTTTTT.

In its sample, this clonotype was seen many times. V and J are TRBV4-2 and TRBJ2-4, with TRBD2 matching over 8 bases. The length of the CDR3 is 16 residues. Germline V gene lookup returns CDR1 LGHNA and CDR2 YNFKEQ. The V segment lost 0 bases and the J segment 8 bases; nucleotides outside the gene matches: 9. CDR3 loop: CASSQEFASGLDIQYF. In nucleotides, the CDR3 is TGTGCCAGCAGCCAAGAATTTGCTAGCGGGTTAGACATTCAGTACTTC.

The chain links TRBV29-1 to TRBJ1-2; D is unresolved. V was pared by 2 bases and J by 5 bases, with 6 bases between. The CDR3 contains 11 residues. Germline assignment: CDR1 SQVTM and CDR2 ANQGSEA. The CDR3 is CSVEWVYGYTF. The CDR3, as DNA: TGCAGCGTTGAATGGGTATATGGCTACACCTTC.

The rearrangement joins TRBV6-5 to TRBJ2-2; 9 nucleotides match TRBD1. The CDR3 consists of 13 residues. The germline gives CDR1 MNHEY, CDR2 SVGAGI. With V trimmed by 7 bases and J by 6 bases, 3 bases remained unmatched. The CDR3 region has the DNA TGTGCCAGCAAGACAGGGGGTTCCGGGGAGCTGTTTTTT. This translates into CASKTGGSGELFF.

This clonotype occurred a few times. The chain has TRBV15 and TRBJ2-2; D uncertain. Germline CDR1 is LNHNV and CDR2 is YYDKDF (reference sequence). Trimming cost V 1 base and J 1 base, with 10 bases left between them. This CDR3 has 16 amino acids. Here the CDR3 DNA reads TGTGCCACCAGCAGAGCTCCCGAGGTGAACACCGGGGAGCTGTTTTTT. Its protein is CATSRAPEVNTGELFF. The variable domain in full, completed from reference TRBV15 and TRBJ2-2, reads DAMVIQNPRYQVTQFGKPVTLSCSQTLNHNVMYWYQQKSSQAPKLLFHYYDKDFNNEADTPDNFQSRRPNTSFCFLDIRSPGLGDTAMYLCATSRAPEVNTGELFFGEGSRLTVL.